What follows are 10 T cell receptor beta chains derived from one specimen sequenced in a study of T cells in Graves' hyperthyroidism and ophthalmopathy. Amplification of TCR beta CDR3 regions used RNA as the template. A first-round RT-PCR of the TCR CDR3 used the HTBI primer set. TCRdb called the multiplex PCR reads again in MiXCR, with one record for every CDR3 protein. The table includes more than 350,000 distinct CDR3 sequences, around 14% detected once. The sample comprised blood. The receptors stem from a woman in her thirties with Graves' hyperthyroidism.

In its sample, this clonotype was seen a few times. V usage is TRBV11-2 and J usage is TRBJ2-4; 7 bases are shared with TRBD2. Germline lookup yields CDR1 SGHAT and CDR2 FQNNGV. The trim removed 5 bases at V and 1 base at J, leaving 5 bases unmatched. This CDR3 is 15 amino acids long. CDR3 bases: TGTGCCAGCAGCGGGGGGGGAGATGCCAAAAACATTCAGTACTTC. Its translation: CASSGGGDAKNIQYF. Combining the CDR3 with reference TRBV11-2 and TRBJ2-4 gives the whole variable domain EAGVAQSPRYKIIEKRQSVAFWCNPISGHATLYWYQQILGQGPKLLIQFQNNGVVDDSQLPKDRFSAERLKGVDSTLKIQPAKLEDSAVYLCASSGGGDAKNIQYFGAGTRLSVL.

This clonotype occurred many times. This chain joins TRBV27 and TRBJ2-1; D tentatively reads TRBD1 or TRBD2 (7 bases each). The CDR3 totals 13 residues. V shed 2 bases and J shed 9 bases, with 11 bases lying between them. CDR1 MNHEY and CDR2 SMNVEV come from the germline V gene (reference sequence). CDR3 nucleotide sequence: TGTGCCAGCAGTTTAGGCAGGGGGGGTGAGCAGTTCTTC. It encodes CASSLGRGGEQFF.

Only a few counts were recorded for this clonotype. CDR3 protein: CASSPRDRPELWTNSPLHF. In nucleotides, the CDR3 is TGTGCCAGCAGTCCCCGGGACCGCCCGGAGCTGTGGACTAATTCACCCCTCCACTTT. The chain couples TRBV28 to TRBJ1-6; the D gene is possibly TRBD1 (5 bases). The germline V and J ends were trimmed by 5 bases and 6 bases, with 26 bases remaining between them. Looked up from germline, CDR1 is MDHEN and CDR2 is SYDVKM. This CDR3 contains 19 residues.

This clonotype was detected only a few times. This chain uses TRBV4-1 with TRBJ1-3, with D hard to call. CDR1 and CDR2 from the germline V gene are MGHRA and YSYEKL. Trimming removed 4 bases from V and 0 bases from J, with 10 bases in between. This CDR3 comprises 15 residues. The CDR3 nucleotides are TGCGCCAGCAGCCCCAGACACCTCTCTGGAAACACCATATATTTT. Its protein is CASSPRHLSGNTIYF.

The table lists this clonotype with many counts. The junction departs from the called germline gene at one end, perhaps through a read error. The V call is TRBV28, the J call TRBJ2-5, with TRBD2 matching over 11 bases. CDR3 length: 15 amino acids. The germline gives CDR1 MDHEN, CDR2 SYDVKM. The CDR3 region has the DNA TGTGCCAGCAGTCCCACCGGGGTAGCGGGAGGGCCGGAAGACTTC. This translates into CASSPTGVAGGPEDF.

This clonotype has a count of ten or more. The V call is TRBV3-1, the J call TRBJ2-7; TRBD2 matches 7 bases. The CDR3 has 16 residues. Germline V CDR1 and CDR2: LGHDT, YNNKEL (reference sequence). With 4 bases clipped from V and 5 bases from J, the junction kept 14 bases outside the gene matches. Here the CDR3 reads CASSPFGEREINEQYF. CDR3 coding DNA: TGTGCCAGCAGCCCGTTCGGAGAGCGGGAAATCAACGAGCAGTACTTC.

This clonotype has just a few counts. The chain recombines TRBV7-2 with TRBJ2-7; 7 bases line up with TRBD2. The junction had 16 bases not matched to a gene; V was cut back by 4 bases and J by 7 bases. This CDR3 comprises 16 residues. Germline-derived CDR1 and CDR2 are SGHTA and FQGNSA. The CDR3 here is CASSSAGRAGVGEQYF. The CDR3 DNA reads TGTGCCAGCAGCTCAGCAGGGAGGGCCGGGGTAGGTGAGCAGTACTTC.

This clonotype was seen many times. The rearrangement uses TRBV28 and TRBJ1-1; D may be TRBD1 (6 bases). This CDR3 spans 13 amino acids. CDR1 and CDR2 from the germline V gene are MDHEN and SYDVKM. Trimming cost V 10 bases and J 0 bases, with 12 bases left between them. CDR3 sequence reads: CATRGGLNTEAFF. CDR3 DNA sequence: TGTGCCACGAGGGGGGGCCTGAACACTGAAGCTTTCTTT.

This clonotype was seen at least ten times. The chain joins TRBV7-2 to TRBJ2-1; D remains ambiguous. This CDR3 is 16 amino acids long. The V gene lost 5 bases and the J gene lost 0 bases, with 14 bases spanning the gap. Germline V gene lookup returns CDR1 SGHTA and CDR2 FQGNSA. The CDR3 sequence: CASSLTPQSSYNEQFF. Written as DNA, the CDR3 is TGTGCCAGCAGCCTTACACCACAGAGCTCCTACAATGAGCAGTTCTTC.

This clonotype was counted many times. As DNA, the CDR3 is TGTGCCAGCAGTCCAACCCGGACAGTAACCTACAATGAGCAGTTCTTC. Encoded protein: CASSPTRTVTYNEQFF. This rearrangement joins TRBV28 to TRBJ2-1; the D gene is possibly TRBD1 (6 bases). This CDR3 contains 16 residues. CDR1 and CDR2 from the germline V gene are MDHEN and SYDVKM. Trimming left V 5 bases short and J 2 bases short, with 16 bases between.